The 6 T cell receptor beta chains presented below share a single source sample, sequenced in a study of blood T cell repertoires in COVID-19. TCRdb's table, derived via immunoSEQ multiplex PCR, lists solely in-frame clones and lacks some. The table has about 140,000 clones, under 90% seen once. The specimen was peripheral blood. These receptors were taken from a man in his 70s who had recovered from COVID-19.

The chain employs TRBV15 and TRBJ1-4; 8 nucleotides align to TRBD1. The CDR3 has 16 amino acids. Germline loops: CDR1 LNHNV, CDR2 YYDKDF (reference sequence). V was clipped by 3 bases and J by 4 bases; unmatched bases: 7. CDR3: CATSRYRGTGNEKLFF. In DNA form, the CDR3 reads TGTGCCACCAGCAGGTACAGGGGGACGGGTAATGAAAAACTGTTTTTT.

The J gene is TRBJ2-5, the V gene TRBV3-1 (or the pseudogene TRBV3-2), with TRBD2 matching over 7 bases. The V segment lost 9 bases and the J segment 5 bases; nucleotides outside the gene matches: 12. The CDR3 totals 14 residues. CDR1 and CDR2 (germline): LGHDT, YNNKEL (reference sequence). The CDR3 is CASTAGVMAETQYF. Here the CDR3 DNA reads TGTGCCAGTACCGCGGGGGTCATGGCGGAGACCCAGTACTTC.

This clone was detected only a few times. The chain recombines TRBV6-5 with TRBJ2-7; 12 bases align to TRBD2. V dropped 5 bases and J dropped 3; count of bases not matched to a gene: 5. CDR3 length: 15 amino acids. Germline V gives CDR1 MNHEY, CDR2 SVGAGI. The CDR3 reads CASSHRLAGVYEQYF. CDR3 nucleotide sequence: TGTGCCAGCAGTCATCGACTAGCGGGAGTCTACGAGCAGTACTTC.

V is TRBV2 and J is TRBJ1-5; TRBD1 matches 7 bases. J was trimmed by 4 bases and V by 6 bases; bases with no gene match: 9. The CDR3 has 15 residues. Germline CDR1 SNHLY, CDR2 FYNNEI. CDR3 region: CASSLFDRVNQPQHF. The CDR3 DNA follows: TGTGCCAGCAGCCTCTTCGACAGGGTTAATCAGCCCCAGCATTTT.

The chain links TRBV5-5 to TRBJ1-5, with a weak D call TRBD1 (5 bases). The CDR3 is 15 residues long. The germline V gene encodes CDR1 SGHKS and CDR2 YYEKEE (reference sequence). V was clipped by 3 bases and J by 2 bases, with 12 bases between them. This CDR3 is CASSWTSSGNQPQHF. The CDR3 bases are TGTGCCAGCAGCTGGACATCCTCGGGCAATCAGCCCCAGCATTTT.

This clone was recorded once. This sequence joins TRBV23-1 and TRBJ2-1; 7 bases fit TRBD2. TRBV23-1 belongs to the ORF category, with a function that is uncertain. The CDR3 spans 14 residues. After removal of 8 bases from V and 6 bases from J, the junction contained 10 bases not matched to a gene. CDR3 residues: CASDREGSRNEQFF. The CDR3 DNA reads TGCGCCAGCGATAGGGAGGGTTCTCGCAATGAGCAGTTCTTC.